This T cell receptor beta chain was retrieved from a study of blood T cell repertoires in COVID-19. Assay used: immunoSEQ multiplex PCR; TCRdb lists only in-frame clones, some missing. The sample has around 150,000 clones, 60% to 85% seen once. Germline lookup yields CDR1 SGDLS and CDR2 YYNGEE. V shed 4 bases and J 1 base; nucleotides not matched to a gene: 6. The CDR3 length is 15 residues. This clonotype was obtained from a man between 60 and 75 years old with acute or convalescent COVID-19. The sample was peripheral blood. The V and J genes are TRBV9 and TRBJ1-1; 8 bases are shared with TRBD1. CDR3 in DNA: TGTGCCAGCAGCCGTTCAGGACAGGGGAACACTGAAGCTTTCTTT. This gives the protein CASSRSGQGNTEAFF. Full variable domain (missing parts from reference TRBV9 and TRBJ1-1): DSGVTQTPKHLITATGQRVTLRCSPRSGDLSVYWYQQSLDQGLQFLIQYYNGEERAKGNILERFSAQQFPDLHSELNLSSLELGDSALYFCASSRSGQGNTEAFFGQGTRLTVV.